The 19 T cell receptor beta chains given below trace back to one sample, sequenced in a study of OX40 agonist ivuxolimab in advanced cancers. Repertoires were generated with immunoSEQ multiplex PCR, while TCRdb's copy carries only in-frame clones and drops some. The sample shows about 70,000 clones, about 90% of them seen only once. The specimen comprised CD4+ or CD8+ T cells sorted from blood, sampled in a trial of the OX40 agonist ivuxolimab. These receptors originate from an adult with an advanced solid tumor such as melanoma, head and neck, liver or kidney cancer.

The chain combines TRBV9 with TRBJ2-1; perhaps TRBD1 as D (6 bases). Germline V gives CDR1 SGDLS, CDR2 YYNGEE. This CDR3 has 14 amino acids. Trimming took off 4 bases at V and 9 bases at J, with 17 bases between the two ends. CDR3 coding DNA: TGTGCCAGCAGCCCCAGACCCGAAGGGGGTGAGCAGTTCTTC. Translating it yields CASSPRPEGGEQFF.

Written as DNA, the CDR3 is TGTGCCAGCAGCGTAGGATCCTCATCCTACGAGCAGTACTTC. This gives the protein CASSVGSSSYEQYF. This chain links TRBV9 with TRBJ2-7, with unresolved D. The V and J ends lost 0 bases and 1 base respectively, with 8 bases between them. There are 14 residues in the CDR3. Germline-derived CDR1 and CDR2 are SGDLS and YYNGEE.

V usage is TRBV7-9 and J usage is TRBJ1-3; no definite D call. From germline, CDR1 is SEHNR and CDR2 FQNEAQ (reference sequence). CDR3 size: 15 residues. V lost 2 bases and J 0 bases, leaving 8 bases between the germline ends. This chain's CDR3 is CASSLFGSSGNTIYF. In DNA form, the CDR3 reads TGTGCCAGCAGCTTATTCGGGAGCTCTGGAAACACCATATATTTT. Supplemented by reference TRBV7-9 and TRBJ1-3, the full variable domain reads DTGVSQNPRHKITKRGQNVTFRCDPISEHNRLYWYRQTLGQGPEFLTYFQNEAQLEKSRLLSDRFSAERPKGSFSTLEIQRTEQGDSAMYLCASSLFGSSGNTIYFGEGSWLTVV.

The CDR3 here is CASSLGQGGYEQYF. CDR3 sequence (DNA): TGCGCCAGCAGCTTGGGACAGGGTGGTTACGAGCAGTACTTC. The chain uses TRBV5-1 and TRBJ2-7; 7 bases are shared with TRBD1. The CDR3 length is 14 residues. Unmatched junction bases numbered 4, after V lost 0 bases and J lost 4 bases. Germline V gene sequence: CDR1 SGHRS, CDR2 YFSETQ.

J is TRBJ1-4 and V is TRBV19; a weak D match, TRBD1 (5 bases). The CDR3 spans 15 residues. Trimming stripped 4 bases from V and 0 bases from J, with 9 bases between. Per the germline V gene, CDR1 is LNHDA and CDR2 is SQIVND (reference sequence). The CDR3 reads CASSKRGATNEKLFF. The DNA of the CDR3 is TGTGCCAGTAGTAAAAGGGGCGCAACTAATGAAAAACTGTTTTTT.

CDR3 in amino acids: CASSADGGDTYNEQFF. The CDR3 nucleotides read TGCGCCAGCAGCGCGGACGGGGGAGATACTTACAATGAGCAGTTCTTC. The rearrangement uses TRBV5-1 and TRBJ2-1; weak D call: TRBD2 (6 bases). The CDR3 spans 16 residues. CDR1 SGHRS and CDR2 YFSETQ come from the germline V gene. Between the trimmed V and J ends, which lost 4 bases and 4 bases, there was a span of 18 bases.

The rearrangement joins TRBV2 to TRBJ2-1, with TRBD2 matching 9 bases. There are 15 residues in the CDR3. Trimming at V came to 0 bases and at J to 9 bases, leaving 6 bases not matched to a gene. Germline-derived CDR1 and CDR2 are SNHLY and FYNNEI. CDR3 loop: CASSEALLTSGEQFF. CDR3 bases: TGTGCCAGCAGTGAAGCGCTTCTGACTAGCGGTGAGCAGTTCTTC.

This clone was seen only once. CDR3 loop: CASSEDYSGEQFF. The CDR3 nucleotides read TGTGCCAGCAGTGAGGACTATTCTGGTGAGCAGTTCTTC. The V call is TRBV6-4, the J call TRBJ2-1, with D possibly matching TRBD2 (6 bases). The ends were cut back, 3 bases at V and 9 bases at J, with 12 bases in the middle. CDR1 is MRHNA and CDR2 is SNTAGT in the germline V gene. The CDR3 is made up of 13 amino acids.

The CDR3 nucleotides are TGTGCCAGCAGTCGAACCCGTGGACAACCTCGGGAGACCCAGTACTTC. As protein: CASSRTRGQPRETQYF. V and J are TRBV28 and TRBJ2-5; a possible D gene is TRBD1 (5 bases). V lost 5 bases and J 5 bases, leaving 21 bases between the germline ends. The CDR3 length is 16 residues. Germline values: CDR1 MDHEN, CDR2 SYDVKM.

The rearrangement joins TRBV5-1 to TRBJ2-6; possibly TRBD1 or TRBD2 for D (6 bases each). CDR3 length: 18 residues. The V gene lost 0 bases and the J gene lost 2 bases, with 15 bases spanning the gap. Germline V gene sequence: CDR1 SGHRS, CDR2 YFSETQ. The CDR3 sequence is CASSLVMSGGAGANVLTF. The CDR3 nucleotides are TGCGCCAGCAGCTTGGTGATGTCCGGGGGCGCTGGGGCCAACGTCCTGACTTTC.

This clone has only one observation. The chain couples TRBV7-9 to TRBJ2-2; possibly TRBD1 for D (6 bases). Germline-derived CDR1 and CDR2 are SEHNR and FQNEAQ (reference sequence). The V end lost 1 base, the J end lost 9 bases, and 18 bases lay between the germline ends. This CDR3 has 16 residues. CDR3 sequence: CASSLEGIWGHRELFF. The CDR3 coding sequence is TGTGCCAGCAGCTTAGAGGGGATCTGGGGGCACCGGGAGCTGTTTTTT.

The rearrangement links TRBV6-1 to TRBJ1-2; tentatively, D is TRBD1 (5 bases). Germline V gene data show CDR1 as MNHNS and CDR2 as SASEGT. This CDR3 comprises 11 residues. Trimming cost V 8 bases and J 5 bases, with 9 bases left between them. CDR3 nucleotides: TGTGCCAGCTACAGGCAGTATGGCTACACCTTC. Its translation: CASYRQYGYTF.

This sequence joins TRBV27 and TRBJ2-2; weak D call: TRBD1 (6 bases). V was cut by 6 bases and J by 1 base, with 9 bases left in between. There are 14 residues in the CDR3. Germline V lookup: CDR1 MNHEY, CDR2 SMNVEV (reference sequence). The DNA for the CDR3 is TGTGCCAGCAGCACAGGGAAGAACACCGGGGAGCTGTTTTTT. Translated: CASSTGKNTGELFF.

The chain is built from TRBV27 and TRBJ2-3, with a tentative D call TRBD2 (6 bases). V shed 2 bases and J shed 4 bases, with 16 bases lying between them. The CDR3 loop spans 16 amino acids. Germline V gives CDR1 MNHEY, CDR2 SMNVEV (reference sequence). CDR3 nucleotide sequence: TGTGCCAGCAGTTTAGCGGGACTTAGTGTGGCAGATACGCAGTATTTT. Residues: CASSLAGLSVADTQYF.

The chain uses TRBV6-1 and TRBJ2-1, with 8 bases identical to TRBD2. From germline, CDR1 is MNHNS and CDR2 SASEGT. After removal of 1 base from V and 7 bases from J, the junction contained 12 bases not matched to a gene. This CDR3 has 17 residues. The CDR3 nucleotides read TGTGCCAGCAGTGAAGGGCCGGGCGGGAGGCTAGGGAATGAGCAGTTCTTC. It yields the protein CASSEGPGGRLGNEQFF.

The rearrangement links TRBV28 to TRBJ1-1; 7 bases align to TRBD1. The V gene end was trimmed by 3 bases and the J gene end by 4 bases; junction bases not matched to a gene: 8. CDR3 length equals 15 residues. Looked up from germline, CDR1 is MDHEN and CDR2 is SYDVKM. The CDR3 sequence is CASSFPRAGGTEAFF. The CDR3, as DNA: TGTGCCAGCAGTTTCCCTCGGGCAGGGGGCACTGAAGCTTTCTTT.

This chain uses TRBV29-1 with TRBJ2-7; TRBD2 matches 13 bases. CDR1 is SQVTM and CDR2 is ANQGSEA in the germline V gene. CDR3 length: 16 amino acids. Trimming took 4 bases from V and 0 from J; bases not matched to a gene: 6. CDR3 region: CSVGLAGGPLSYEQYF. The DNA of the CDR3 is TGCAGCGTTGGACTAGCGGGGGGACCTCTCTCCTACGAGCAGTACTTC.

This chain connects TRBV2 to TRBJ2-1; D uncertain. V lost 5 bases and J 12 bases, leaving 14 bases between the germline ends. CDR3 length: 12 amino acids. Germline CDR1 and CDR2: SNHLY and FYNNEI. The CDR3 loop reads CASSSDGPRQFF. The CDR3 DNA sequence: TGTGCCAGCAGTTCGGACGGACCTAGGCAGTTCTTC.

This chain uses TRBV5-4 with TRBJ1-2, with D tentatively TRBD1 (5 bases). Germline V lookup: CDR1 SGHNT, CDR2 YYREEE (reference sequence). The V end lost 0 bases, the J end lost 0 bases, and 12 bases lay between the germline ends. The CDR3 loop spans 16 amino acids. The CDR3 DNA sequence: TGTGCCAGCAGCTTGGGATCAGGGATTTCTAACTATGGCTACACCTTC. Translation gives CASSLGSGISNYGYTF.